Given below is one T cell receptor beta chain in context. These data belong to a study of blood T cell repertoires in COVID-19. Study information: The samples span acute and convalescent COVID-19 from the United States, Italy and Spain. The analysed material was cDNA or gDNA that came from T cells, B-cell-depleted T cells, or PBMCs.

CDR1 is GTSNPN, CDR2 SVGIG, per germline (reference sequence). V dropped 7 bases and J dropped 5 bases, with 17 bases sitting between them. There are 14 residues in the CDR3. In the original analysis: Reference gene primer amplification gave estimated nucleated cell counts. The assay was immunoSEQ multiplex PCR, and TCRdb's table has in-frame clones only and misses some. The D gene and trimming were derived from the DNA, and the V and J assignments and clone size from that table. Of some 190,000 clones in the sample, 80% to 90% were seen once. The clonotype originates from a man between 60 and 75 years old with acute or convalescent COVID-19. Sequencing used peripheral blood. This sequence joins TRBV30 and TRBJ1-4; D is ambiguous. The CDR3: CASKRATWNEKLFF. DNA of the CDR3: TGTGCCTCGAAGAGAGCCACTTGGAATGAAAAACTGTTTTTT.